This T cell receptor (beta chain) was documented in a study of blood T cell repertoires in COVID-19 (dated by TCRdb to about 2020). In the study overall: The collaborator samples originated in the United States, Italy and Spain and spanned the acute and convalescent phases of COVID-19. The prospective study material was composed of cDNA or gDNA derived from T cells, B-cell-depleted T cells, or PBMCs. Subjects who had been exposed to COVID-19, were actively infected with it, or had recovered from it provided the deeply sampled blood TCRbeta repertoires that made up the dataset. The repertoires were released in a freely available public database intended as a resource for research on the immune response to SARS-CoV-2. Samples were obtained from the ongoing ImmuneRACE study (first 160 participants) and from approximately 1,200 subjects provided by 6 global collaborators. A de-identified subject ID, COVID-19 status, age in years and sex were almost always included in the sample metadata. Where available, HLA class I and class II types were taken from metadata supplied by the sample provider and were not determined by assay-based typing.

Via the germline V gene (reference sequence), CDR1 is GTSNPN and CDR2 SVGIG. V drops 3 bases and J drops 0 bases, leaving 20 bases in between. The CDR3 covers 17 residues, taking in both the cysteine and the phenylalanine. Only the CDR3 portion is preserved as DNA: 51 bases, with reading frame beginning at the first base. Results the study describes overall, beyond this receptor: How much clinical and demographic metadata was included differed by source and by participant, and the metadata was provided uncurated.

TCRbeta CDR3 regions were amplified from genomic DNA using the immunoSEQ Assay, a bias-controlled multiplex PCR. The paper's processing steps were these. The number of nucleated cells in each sample was estimated from the amplification of reference gene primers within the assay. To quantify the absolute abundance of each unique TCRbeta CDR3 rearrangement, sequence reads were collapsed and filtered. For each sample, productive Simpson clonality was calculated as the square root of Simpson's diversity index over productive rearrangements. TCRdb holds this immuneACCESS table with in-frame rearrangements only. Some clones are missing; in checked studies, unresolved V genes explain under half, and the rest has no known cause. V, J and clone size are taken as reported in that table, and D and trimming were inferred from the DNA itself. This sample lists more than 200,000 clones; 82% were detected once. Of the sample, roughly 8.2% falls within the top ten clones.

One collaborating source in Seattle enrolled patients while the patients were actively infected and followed the patients over time throughout the course of disease. Each collaborating institution followed its own protocols to collect whole blood in K2EDTA tubes. Collaborator samples were shipped for TCRbeta analysis as frozen whole blood, isolated PBMCs, or DNA extracted from either sample type. This clone was detected once. Which antigen it targets is not known. No quality values exist for individual bases; no much larger clone is one base distant. The TCR was taken from a woman of 80 years or more with COVID-19, enrolled during active disease. Sequences were obtained from peripheral blood. The rearranged chain carries TRBV30 and TRBJ2-5; TRBD2 is possibly the D segment (6 matching bases). The DNA sequence is as follows: TGTGCCTGGAGAACCAGGGACGGGAGATTGGACCAAGAGACCCAGTACTTC. Its amino acids are CAWRTRDGRLDQETQYF.